The present entry profiles one TCR beta chain with its context. The data stem from a study of OX40 agonist ivuxolimab in advanced cancers. Libraries were prepared by immunoSEQ multiplex PCR; TCRdb keeps only in-frame clonotypes and omits some of them. The table includes tens of thousands of clones, about 80% detected once. The CDR3 extends over 16 amino acids. With 0 bases removed from V and 3 bases from J, the gap between germline ends came to 11 bases. Germline CDR1 reads MNHEY; CDR2 reads SVGAGI. The receptor's source is an adult with an advanced solid tumor such as melanoma, head and neck, liver or kidney cancer. Source: CD4+ or CD8+ T cells sorted from blood, taken in a trial of the OX40 agonist ivuxolimab. This rearrangement joins TRBV6-5 to TRBJ2-2, with D possibly TRBD1 on 7 matching bases. The CDR3 coding sequence is TGTGCCAGCAGTTACTCCTCCAGGGGGGACACCGGGGAGCTGTTTTTT. Protein sequence: CASSYSSRGDTGELFF.